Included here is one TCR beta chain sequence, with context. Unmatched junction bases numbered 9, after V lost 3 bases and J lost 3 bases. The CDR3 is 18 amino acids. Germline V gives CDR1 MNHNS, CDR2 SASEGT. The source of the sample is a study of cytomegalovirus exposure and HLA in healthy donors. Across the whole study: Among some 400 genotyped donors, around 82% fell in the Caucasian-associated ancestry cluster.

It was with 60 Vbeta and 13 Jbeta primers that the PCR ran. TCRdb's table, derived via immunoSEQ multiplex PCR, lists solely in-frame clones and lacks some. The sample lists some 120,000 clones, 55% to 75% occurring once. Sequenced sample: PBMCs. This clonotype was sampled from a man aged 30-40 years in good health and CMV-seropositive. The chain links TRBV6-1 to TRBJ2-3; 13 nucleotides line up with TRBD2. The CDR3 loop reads CASSDPLLAGGPTDTQYF. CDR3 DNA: TGTGCCAGCAGTGATCCCTTACTAGCGGGAGGGCCTACAGATACGCAGTATTTT.